This T cell receptor (beta chain) was profiled in a study of blood T cell repertoires in COVID-19. The V gene end was trimmed by 5 bases and the J gene end by 7 bases; junction bases not matched to a gene: 8. This CDR3 has 15 amino acids. Per the germline V gene, CDR1 is MNHEY and CDR2 is SVGAGI. TCRdb's copy holds only in-frame clones and misses some; the assay was immunoSEQ multiplex PCR. The sample includes fewer than 500,000 clones, around nine tenths of them seen just once. This sequence originates from a man aged 18 to 35 with COVID-19, enrolled during active disease. This chain links TRBV6-5 with TRBJ2-1; 10 positions agree with TRBD2. Sequencing was carried out using peripheral blood. CDR3 in DNA: TGTGCCAGCAGTCATCCACTAGCGGGACGGAATGAGCAGTTCTTC. This codes for CASSHPLAGRNEQFF.